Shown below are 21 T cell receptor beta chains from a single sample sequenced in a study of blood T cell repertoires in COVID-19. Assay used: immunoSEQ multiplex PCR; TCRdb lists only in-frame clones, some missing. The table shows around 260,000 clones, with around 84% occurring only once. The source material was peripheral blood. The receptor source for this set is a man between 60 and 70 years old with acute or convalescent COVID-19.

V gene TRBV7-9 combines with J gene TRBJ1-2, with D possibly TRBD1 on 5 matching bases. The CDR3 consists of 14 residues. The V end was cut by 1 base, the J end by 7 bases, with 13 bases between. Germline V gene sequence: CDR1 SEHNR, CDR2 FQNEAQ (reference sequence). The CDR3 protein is CASSLVGGAPGYTF. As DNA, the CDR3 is TGTGCCAGCAGCTTAGTGGGAGGGGCGCCTGGCTACACCTTC.

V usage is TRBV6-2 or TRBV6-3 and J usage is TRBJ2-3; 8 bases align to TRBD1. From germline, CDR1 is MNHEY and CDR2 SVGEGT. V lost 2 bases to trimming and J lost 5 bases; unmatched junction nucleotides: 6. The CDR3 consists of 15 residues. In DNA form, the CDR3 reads TGTGCCAGCAGTTACGACAGGGGAGTGGTAGATACGCAGTATTTT. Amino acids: CASSYDRGVVDTQYF.

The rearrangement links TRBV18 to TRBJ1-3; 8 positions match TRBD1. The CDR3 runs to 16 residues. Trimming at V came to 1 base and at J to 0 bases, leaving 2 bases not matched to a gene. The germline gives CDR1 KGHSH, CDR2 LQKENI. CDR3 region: CASSPRQGSSGNTIYF. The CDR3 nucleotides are TGTGCCAGCTCACCACGACAGGGGAGCTCTGGAAACACCATATATTTT.

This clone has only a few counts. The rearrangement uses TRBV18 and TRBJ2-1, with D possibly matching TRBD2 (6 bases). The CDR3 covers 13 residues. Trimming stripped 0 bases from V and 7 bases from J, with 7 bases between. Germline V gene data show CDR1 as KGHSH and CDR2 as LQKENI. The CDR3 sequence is CASSPPTSNEQFF. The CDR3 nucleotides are TGTGCCAGCTCACCACCGACTAGTAATGAGCAGTTCTTC.

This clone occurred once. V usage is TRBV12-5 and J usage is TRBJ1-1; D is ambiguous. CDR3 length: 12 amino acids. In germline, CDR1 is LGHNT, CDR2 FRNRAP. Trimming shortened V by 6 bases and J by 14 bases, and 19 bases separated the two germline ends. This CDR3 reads CASGIGVGRRFF. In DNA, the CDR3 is TGTGCTAGTGGGATCGGGGTCGGGCGAAGGTTCTTT.

The CDR3 loop is CATTGAGQETQYF. CDR3 in DNA: TGTGCCACTACAGGGGCTGGCCAAGAGACCCAGTACTTC. The V gene is TRBV10-3, the J gene TRBJ2-5, with 7 positions matching TRBD1. The ends lost 10 bases at V and 1 base at J; junction bases unmatched: 6. The CDR3 loop spans 13 amino acids. Germline lookup yields CDR1 ENHRY and CDR2 SYGVKD.

The CDR3 DNA sequence: TGTGCCACCAGCAGAGAATCGGGAACGTATGGCTACACCTTC. It translates to CATSRESGTYGYTF. The chain couples TRBV15 to TRBJ1-2; D gene unclear. CDR3 length: 14 amino acids. The germline gives CDR1 LNHNV, CDR2 YYDKDF (reference sequence). Between the trimmed V and J ends, which lost 0 bases and 5 bases, there was a span of 10 bases.

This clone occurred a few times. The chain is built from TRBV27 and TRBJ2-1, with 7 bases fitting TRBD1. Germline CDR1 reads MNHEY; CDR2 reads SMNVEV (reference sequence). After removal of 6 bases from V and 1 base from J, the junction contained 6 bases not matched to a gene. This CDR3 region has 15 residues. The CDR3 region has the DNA TGTGCCAGCAGCATGACAGGGTTATCCTACAATGAGCAGTTCTTC. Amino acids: CASSMTGLSYNEQFF.

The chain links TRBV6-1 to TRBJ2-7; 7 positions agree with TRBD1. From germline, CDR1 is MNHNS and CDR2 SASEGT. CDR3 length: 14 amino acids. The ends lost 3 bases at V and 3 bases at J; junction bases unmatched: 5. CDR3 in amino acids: CASSDGTAVYEQYF. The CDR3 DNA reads TGTGCCAGCAGTGATGGGACAGCCGTCTACGAGCAGTACTTC.

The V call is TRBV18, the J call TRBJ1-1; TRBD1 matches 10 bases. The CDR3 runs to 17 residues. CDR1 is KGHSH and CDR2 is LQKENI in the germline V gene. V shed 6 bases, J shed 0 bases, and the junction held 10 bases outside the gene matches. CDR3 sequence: CASSPSGQGTMNTEAFF. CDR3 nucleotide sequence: TGTGCCAGCTCTCCATCGGGACAGGGGACCATGAACACTGAAGCTTTCTTT.

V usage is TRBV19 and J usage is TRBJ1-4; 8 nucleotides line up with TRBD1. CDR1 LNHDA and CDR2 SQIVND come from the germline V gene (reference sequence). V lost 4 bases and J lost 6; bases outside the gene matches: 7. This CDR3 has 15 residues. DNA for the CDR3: TGTGCCAGTAGTACCTACGGACAGGGAGATGAAAAACTGTTTTTT. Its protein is CASSTYGQGDEKLFF. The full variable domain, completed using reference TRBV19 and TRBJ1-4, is DGGITQSPKYLFRKEGQNVTLSCEQNLNHDAMYWYRQDPGQGLRLIYYSQIVNDFQKGDIAEGYSVSREKKESFPLTVTSAQKNPTAFYLCASSTYGQGDEKLFFGSGTQLSVL.

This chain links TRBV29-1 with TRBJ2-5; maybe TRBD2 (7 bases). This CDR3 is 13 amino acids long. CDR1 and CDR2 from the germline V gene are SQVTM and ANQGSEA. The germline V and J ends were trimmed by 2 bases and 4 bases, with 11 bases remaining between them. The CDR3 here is CSVETGGAETQYF. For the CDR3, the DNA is TGCAGCGTTGAAACGGGGGGCGCAGAGACCCAGTACTTC. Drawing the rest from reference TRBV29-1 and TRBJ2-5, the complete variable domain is SAVISQKPSRDICQRGTSLTIQCQVDSQVTMMFWYRQQPGQSLTLIATANQGSEATYESGFVIDKFPISRPNLTFSTLTVSNMSPEDSSIYLCSVETGGAETQYFGPGTRLLVL.

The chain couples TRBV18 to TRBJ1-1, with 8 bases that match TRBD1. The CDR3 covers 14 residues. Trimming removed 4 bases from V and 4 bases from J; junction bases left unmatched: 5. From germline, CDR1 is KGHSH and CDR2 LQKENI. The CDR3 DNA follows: TGTGCCAGCTCACACGACAGGGGTGGCACTGAAGCTTTCTTT. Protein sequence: CASSHDRGGTEAFF.

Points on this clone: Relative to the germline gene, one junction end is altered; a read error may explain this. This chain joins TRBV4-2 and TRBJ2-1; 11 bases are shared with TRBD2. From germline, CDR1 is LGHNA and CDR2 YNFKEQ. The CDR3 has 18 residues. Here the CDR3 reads CASSQGVFRTSGHGEQFF. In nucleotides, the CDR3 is TGTGCCAGCAGTCAAGGTGTCTTTAGGACTAGCGGGCACGGTGAGCAGTTCTTC.

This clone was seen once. The CDR3 reads CASSQGGAGYTF. CDR3 in DNA: TGTGCCAGCAGTCAAGGGGGGGCCGGCTACACCTTC. The chain recombines TRBV12-3 or TRBV12-4 with TRBJ1-2; tentatively, D is TRBD1 (6 bases). Deletions cut 5 bases from V and 8 bases from J, with 12 bases between. The CDR3 runs to 12 residues.

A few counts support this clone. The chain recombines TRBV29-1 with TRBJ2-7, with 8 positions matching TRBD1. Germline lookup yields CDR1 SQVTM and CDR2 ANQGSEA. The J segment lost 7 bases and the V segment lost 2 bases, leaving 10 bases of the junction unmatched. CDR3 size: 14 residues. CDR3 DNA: TGCAGCGTTGAATCCGAGACAGGGGTTAGGGAGCAGTACTTC. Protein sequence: CSVESETGVREQYF.

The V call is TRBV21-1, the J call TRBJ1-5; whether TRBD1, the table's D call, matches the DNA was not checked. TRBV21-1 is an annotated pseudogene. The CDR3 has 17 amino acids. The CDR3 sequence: CASKWGHYLDSNQPQHF. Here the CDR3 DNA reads TGTGCCAGCAAATGGGGGCATTACCTTGATAGCAATCAGCCCCAGCATTTT.

The CDR3 sequence: CASSSDRTGPGGEQYF. CDR3 bases: TGTGCCAGCAGTTCGGACCGCACGGGCCCCGGGGGCGAGCAGTACTTC. V usage is TRBV13 and J usage is TRBJ2-7, with D possibly being TRBD2 (6 bases). V lost 6 bases to trimming and J lost 6 bases, with 24 bases between them. In germline, CDR1 is PRHDT, CDR2 FYEKMQ (reference sequence). The CDR3 is made up of 16 amino acids. The full variable domain, in which reference TRBV13 and TRBJ2-7 provide the parts outside the CDR3, is AAGVIQSPRHLIKEKRETATLKCYPIPRHDTVYWYQQGPGQDPQFLISFYEKMQSDKGSIPDRFSAQQFSDYHSELNMSSLELGDSALYFCASSSDRTGPGGEQYFGPGTRLTVT.

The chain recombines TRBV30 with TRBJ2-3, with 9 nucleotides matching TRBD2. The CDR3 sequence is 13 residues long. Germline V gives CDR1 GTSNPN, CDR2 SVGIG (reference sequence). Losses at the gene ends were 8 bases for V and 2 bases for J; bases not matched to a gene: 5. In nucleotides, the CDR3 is TGTGCCCACAGCGGGGGGCCCACAGATACGCAGTATTTT. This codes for CAHSGGPTDTQYF.

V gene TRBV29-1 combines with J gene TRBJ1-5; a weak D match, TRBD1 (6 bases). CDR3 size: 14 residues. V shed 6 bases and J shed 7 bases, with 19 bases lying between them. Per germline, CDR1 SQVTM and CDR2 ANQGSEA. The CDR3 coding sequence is TGCAGCGTGTCCCAAGGGGGTTCAGGACAGCCCCAGCATTTT. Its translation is CSVSQGGSGQPQHF.

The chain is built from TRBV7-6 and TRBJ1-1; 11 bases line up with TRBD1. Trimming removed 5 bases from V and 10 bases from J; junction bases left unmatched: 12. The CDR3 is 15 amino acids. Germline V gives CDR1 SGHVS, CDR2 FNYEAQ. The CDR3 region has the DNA TGTGCCAGCAGCGAGCTGGGACAGGGGGTGGTCGTAGCTTTCTTT. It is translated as CASSELGQGVVVAFF.